These 16 T cell receptor beta chains share one sample of origin, sequenced in a study of shared clonotypes between healthy human individuals. Clones were read by immunoSEQ multiplex PCR, and TCRdb kept only the in-frame ones, dropping some. This sample has approximately 2,000,000 clones, with approximately 90% found just once. Input material: naive CD4+ T cells from PBMCs. The subset: CD45RA+ positively selected. All receptors come from a man younger than 35 in good health. Some clones in this sample may be carry-over from other donors' samples.

V is TRBV7-2 and J is TRBJ2-1; D possibly corresponds to TRBD2 (5 bases). The CDR3 totals 15 residues. Germline lookup yields CDR1 SGHTA and CDR2 FQGNSA. The V gene lost 4 bases and the J gene lost 0 bases, with 10 bases spanning the gap. In DNA form, the CDR3 reads TGTGCCAGCAGCTCGGACTCGAACTCCTACAATGAGCAGTTCTTC. It specifies CASSSDSNSYNEQFF. The full variable domain, completed using reference TRBV7-2 and TRBJ2-1, is GAGVSQSPSNKVTEKGKDVELRCDPISGHTALYWYRQSLGQGLEFLIYFQGNSAPDKSGLPSDRFSAERTGGSVSTLTIQRTQQEDSAVYLCASSSDSNSYNEQFFGPGTRLTVL.

The J gene is TRBJ2-3, the V gene TRBV5-1, with 10 bases matching TRBD1. V shed 4 bases, J shed 4 bases, and the junction held 9 bases outside the gene matches. Germline V gene data show CDR1 as SGHRS and CDR2 as YFSETQ. CDR3 length: 16 residues. The CDR3 coding sequence is TGCGCCAGCAGCCATCCGGGACAGGGGTTCCCAGATACGCAGTATTTT. It encodes CASSHPGQGFPDTQYF.

In DNA form, the CDR3 reads TGTGCCAGCAGTGGTGACATGGGGGGAGAACTGTTTTTT. It yields the protein CASSGDMGGELFF. The rearrangement uses TRBV2 and TRBJ1-4; TRBD1 might be the D (5 bases). The V and J ends lost 4 bases and 12 bases respectively, with 15 bases between them. CDR3 length: 13 residues. Germline CDR1 reads SNHLY; CDR2 reads FYNNEI.

The chain links TRBV11-1 to TRBJ2-5; a weak D match, TRBD1 (7 bases). The V end was cut by 6 bases, the J end by 4 bases, with 15 bases between. CDR1 is SGHAT, CDR2 FQDESV, per germline (reference sequence). There are 14 residues in the CDR3. This CDR3 is CASRPGGLGETQYF. DNA for the CDR3: TGTGCCAGCAGACCAGGGGGGCTGGGAGAGACCCAGTACTTC.

The rearrangement uses TRBV11-2 and TRBJ2-7, with D perhaps matching TRBD1 (6 bases). Germline lookup yields CDR1 SGHAT and CDR2 FQNNGV. The CDR3 spans 14 residues. Between the trimmed V and J ends, which lost 5 bases and 5 bases, there was a span of 16 bases. CDR3 region: CASSPGAAGDEQYF. The CDR3 coding sequence is TGTGCCAGCAGCCCTGGGGCGGCAGGGGACGAGCAGTACTTC.

The chain carries TRBV6-1 and TRBJ1-5; perhaps TRBD1 as D (6 bases). CDR1 and CDR2 (germline): MNHNS, SASEGT. CDR3 length: 18 amino acids. V lost 4 bases and J lost 0, with 19 bases in between. In DNA, the CDR3 is TGTGCCAGCAGTGTAGGGATTTTTTACAGGGATAGCAATCAGCCCCAGCATTTT. It codes for CASSVGIFYRDSNQPQHF.

The CDR3 region has the DNA TGCGCCAGCGGGACAGGGGCCTCCTACGAGCAGTACTTC. This gives the protein CASGTGASYEQYF. The rearrangement links TRBV5-1 to TRBJ2-7; TRBD1 matches 10 bases. Looked up from germline, CDR1 is SGHRS and CDR2 is YFSETQ. This CDR3 comprises 13 residues. The trim removed 7 bases at V and 0 bases at J, leaving 1 base unmatched.

This clone showed up just once. The chain has TRBV18 and TRBJ2-5, with 9 bases lining up with TRBD1. CDR3 size: 15 residues. Germline CDR1 KGHSH, CDR2 LQKENI. V was pared by 3 bases and J by 5 bases, with 7 bases of the junction left unmatched. Here the CDR3 DNA reads TGTGCCAGCTCACCTGGGGACAGGGTAGAGGAGACCCAGTACTTC. This gives the protein CASSPGDRVEETQYF.

The rearrangement links TRBV18 to TRBJ2-7; TRBD2 agrees at 10 bases. The ends lost 2 bases at V and 2 bases at J; junction bases unmatched: 3. This CDR3 comprises 15 residues. The germline gives CDR1 KGHSH, CDR2 LQKENI. Written as DNA, the CDR3 is TGTGCCAGCTCACCAGGGACTAGCGTGACCTACGAGCAGTACTTC. This codes for CASSPGTSVTYEQYF. Looking up the rest from reference TRBV18 and TRBJ2-7 gives the full variable domain: NAGVMQNPRHLVRRRGQEARLRCSPMKGHSHVYWYRQLPEEGLKFMVYLQKENIIDESGMPKERFSAEFPKEGPSILRIQQVVRGDSAAYFCASSPGTSVTYEQYFGPGTRLTVT.

The chain couples TRBV9 to TRBJ1-4; D gene uncertain. This CDR3 is built from 12 residues. The V gene lost 4 bases and the J gene lost 7 bases, with 8 bases spanning the gap. Germline-derived CDR1 and CDR2 are SGDLS and YYNGEE. This CDR3 reads CASSQRGEKLFF. In DNA, the CDR3 is TGTGCCAGCAGCCAGAGAGGTGAAAAACTGTTTTTT.

The chain combines TRBV10-3 with TRBJ1-1; no clear D. Trimming stripped 4 bases from V and 5 bases from J, with 8 bases between. Germline loops: CDR1 ENHRY, CDR2 SYGVKD. The CDR3 covers 12 residues. CDR3 loop: CAISAGETEAFF. CDR3 DNA sequence: TGTGCCATCAGTGCCGGGGAAACTGAAGCTTTCTTT.

The chain recombines TRBV9 with TRBJ2-1; TRBD1 matches at 7 bases. CDR1 is SGDLS and CDR2 is YYNGEE in the germline V gene. The CDR3 is 15 residues long. Trimming removed 3 bases from V and 3 bases from J; junction bases left unmatched: 6. In DNA form, the CDR3 reads TGTGCCAGCAGCGAGACAGGGCTGGACTACAATGAGCAGTTCTTC. It yields the protein CASSETGLDYNEQFF.

J is TRBJ1-6 and V is TRBV7-9; D is unresolved. The V gene's germline CDR1 is SEHNR and CDR2 FQNEAQ (reference sequence). Trimming left V 5 bases short and J 9 bases short, with 14 bases between. This CDR3 region has 14 residues. The CDR3 bases are TGTGCCAGCAGCCGGACGGACGTGGGTTCACCCCTCCACTTT. This encodes CASSRTDVGSPLHF. Full variable domain (rest looked up from reference TRBV7-9 and TRBJ1-6): DTGVSQNPRHKITKRGQNVTFRCDPISEHNRLYWYRQTLGQGPEFLTYFQNEAQLEKSRLLSDRFSAERPKGSFSTLEIQRTEQGDSAMYLCASSRTDVGSPLHFGNGTRLTVT.

A remark on this clone: Other DNA sequences in the sample encode the same CDR3. The chain employs TRBV18 and TRBJ2-2; D is undetermined. CDR3 length equals 15 residues. Germline CDR1 KGHSH, CDR2 LQKENI. Trimming left V 2 bases short and J 0 bases short, with 7 bases between. In DNA form, the CDR3 reads TGTGCCAGCTCACCAGGAACGTCGAACACCGGGGAGCTGTTTTTT. Translated: CASSPGTSNTGELFF.

This chain joins TRBV9 and TRBJ1-1; 9 bases match TRBD1. Trimming removed 3 bases from V and 11 bases from J; junction bases left unmatched: 8. Germline CDR1 SGDLS, CDR2 YYNGEE. The length of the CDR3 is 13 residues. The CDR3 loop is CASSGAPGTGAFF. CDR3 nucleotides: TGTGCCAGCAGCGGGGCCCCCGGGACAGGGGCTTTCTTT.

The V gene is TRBV25-1, the J gene TRBJ2-7; 9 bases fit TRBD2. This CDR3 region has 17 residues. V was pared by 3 bases and J by 4 bases, with 13 bases of the junction left unmatched. CDR1 is MGHDK, CDR2 SYGVNS, per germline. Here the CDR3 DNA reads TGTGCCAGCAGTGATTCTCGCCCTAGCGGGATTTCGTACGAGCAGTACTTC. Its translation is CASSDSRPSGISYEQYF.